The rows below give T cell receptor beta chains drawn from one sample of a study of cytomegalovirus exposure and HLA in healthy donors. The method was immunoSEQ multiplex PCR; TCRdb's version includes in-frame clones alone and lacks a portion of them. Of 200,000 to 250,000 clones detected, over 80% appear once; the ten largest clones hold around an eighth. The source material was PBMCs. These receptors all stem from a woman younger than 45 in good health and CMV-seropositive. The CDR3 runs from the conserved cysteine through the conserved F or W. A D gene is named only where the DNA matches it firmly. The listing skips clone size in some rows; elsewhere it reads once, few, many or a size class.

cdr3_nt: TGTGCCAGCAGTCTTTTAAAGAGGGCCTACGAGCAGTACTTC
cdr3_aa: CASSLLKRAYEQYF
v_call: TRBV28
clone_size: once
j_call: TRBJ2-7
d_call: NA

cdr3_nt: TGTGCCAGCAGCGTCCGACCGGGACAGGGAGGGGAGACCCAGTACTTC
cdr3_aa: CASSVRPGQGGETQYF
v_call: TRBV9
clone_size: NA
j_call: TRBJ2-5
d_call: TRBD1

cdr3_nt: TGTGCCAGCAGTTACGGGGGACAGCTAGAAGCTTTCTTT
cdr3_aa: CASSYGGQLEAFF
v_call: TRBV6-6
clone_size: NA
j_call: TRBJ1-1
d_call: TRBD1

cdr3_nt: TGTGCCAGCAGCTTAGTACCTAATGAAAAACTGTTTTTT
cdr3_aa: CASSLVPNEKLFF
v_call: TRBV7-9
clone_size: NA
j_call: TRBJ1-4
d_call: NA

cdr3_nt: TGTGCCAGCAGTCCACAGGAATTGAGCAATCAGCCCCAGCATTTT
cdr3_aa: CASSPQELSNQPQHF
v_call: TRBV27
clone_size: NA
j_call: TRBJ1-5
d_call: NA

cdr3_nt: TGTGCCTGGAGTGTTCAGGGGGGAGAGCCCCAGCATTTT
cdr3_aa: CAWSVQGGEPQHF
v_call: TRBV30
clone_size: NA
j_call: TRBJ1-5
d_call: TRBD1

cdr3_nt: TGTGCCAGCAGCCGGCGGAATCTGGAGACCCAGTACTTC
cdr3_aa: CASSRRNLETQYF
v_call: TRBV7-8
clone_size: NA
j_call: TRBJ2-5
d_call: NA

cdr3_nt: TGTGCCAGCTCACAAGGACAGACTAATCAGCCCCAGCATTTT
cdr3_aa: CASSQGQTNQPQHF
v_call: TRBV18
clone_size: once
j_call: TRBJ1-5
d_call: NA

cdr3_nt: TGTGCCAGCAGCGTGGACAGTCTGGTCACTGAAGCTTTCTTT
cdr3_aa: CASSVDSLVTEAFF
v_call: TRBV2
clone_size: once
j_call: TRBJ1-1
d_call: NA

cdr3_nt: TGTGCCAGCACTCGGGGACTGGGACAGCCCCAGCATTTT
cdr3_aa: CASTRGLGQPQHF
v_call: TRBV2
clone_size: NA
j_call: TRBJ1-5
d_call: NA

cdr3_nt: TGTGCCAGCAGCGTCCTAGCGGTTACCTACGAGCAGTACTTC
cdr3_aa: CASSVLAVTYEQYF
v_call: TRBV7-8
clone_size: NA
j_call: TRBJ2-7
d_call: TRBD2

cdr3_nt: TGTGCCAGCCGGTACGGACTAGCAGAGACCCAGTACTTC
cdr3_aa: CASRYGLAETQYF
v_call: TRBV6-6
clone_size: NA
j_call: TRBJ2-5
d_call: TRBD2

cdr3_nt: TGTGCCAGCACCAACACAGGACAGGGCTACGAGCAGTACTTC
cdr3_aa: CASTNTGQGYEQYF
v_call: TRBV28
clone_size: NA
j_call: TRBJ2-7
d_call: TRBD1

cdr3_nt: TGCGCCAGCAGCGGGACTAGCGGGCCCTCCAACTCTGGGGCCAACGTCCTGACTTTC
cdr3_aa: CASSGTSGPSNSGANVLTF
v_call: TRBV10-1
clone_size: NA
j_call: TRBJ2-6
d_call: TRBD2

cdr3_nt: TGTGCCAGTGCCCCACGGGTTTGGACTGAAGCTTTCTTT
cdr3_aa: CASAPRVWTEAFF
v_call: TRBV19
clone_size: NA
j_call: TRBJ1-1
d_call: NA

cdr3_nt: TGTGCCAGCAGTTTAGTGTACAATGAGCAGTTCTTC
cdr3_aa: CASSLVYNEQFF
v_call: TRBV28
clone_size: NA
j_call: TRBJ2-1
d_call: NA

cdr3_nt: TGTGCCAGCAGTCGGGACTCAAAACTCTATGGCTACACCTTC
cdr3_aa: CASSRDSKLYGYTF
v_call: TRBV2
clone_size: NA
j_call: TRBJ1-2
d_call: NA

cdr3_nt: TGTGCCAGCAGCTTCGGGGGTAGCGGCAATGAGCAGTTCTTC
cdr3_aa: CASSFGGSGNEQFF
v_call: TRBV7-9
clone_size: NA
j_call: TRBJ2-1
d_call: NA

cdr3_nt: TGCGCCAGCAAGGACCATGGGCCCTACAATGAGCAGTTCTTC
cdr3_aa: CASKDHGPYNEQFF
v_call: TRBV10-2
clone_size: few
j_call: TRBJ2-1
d_call: NA

cdr3_nt: TGTGCCTGGAGTGTAAGGGTCTGGGGACTAGCGGAGCGCACAGATACGCAGTATTTT
cdr3_aa: CAWSVRVWGLAERTDTQYF
v_call: TRBV30
clone_size: NA
j_call: TRBJ2-3
d_call: TRBD2

cdr3_nt: TGTGCCAGCAGCTTAGGGGGGCAGTCGAGCTCCTACAATGAGCAGTTCTTC
cdr3_aa: CASSLGGQSSSYNEQFF
v_call: TRBV11-2
clone_size: NA
j_call: TRBJ2-1
d_call: NA

cdr3_nt: TGCAGTGCTAGAGATCAGCTAGGGCAGTATTTT
cdr3_aa: CSARDQLGQYF
v_call: TRBV20-1
clone_size: once
j_call: TRBJ2-3
d_call: NA

cdr3_nt: TGTGCCTGGTTTACAGGACGGGTAAAAGGTGTCGGAGCTTTCTTT
cdr3_aa: CAWFTGRVKGVGAFF
v_call: TRBV30
clone_size: NA
j_call: TRBJ1-1
d_call: NA

cdr3_nt: TGTGCCAGCAGCCGGGGCTTTAACTATGGCTACACCTTC
cdr3_aa: CASSRGFNYGYTF
v_call: TRBV28
clone_size: NA
j_call: TRBJ1-2
d_call: NA

cdr3_nt: TGTGCCAGCAGTGATCAGGTCCGATTTGAAGCTTTCTTT
cdr3_aa: CASSDQVRFEAFF
v_call: TRBV2
clone_size: NA
j_call: TRBJ1-1
d_call: NA

cdr3_nt: TGTGCCAGCAGCCCCCGAGGGGCGGGTACCGGGGAGCTGTTTTTT
cdr3_aa: CASSPRGAGTGELFF
v_call: TRBV9
clone_size: NA
j_call: TRBJ2-2
d_call: NA

cdr3_nt: TGCGCCAGCAGCTTTGGCAGGGCTGTCGCAGATACGCAGTATTTT
cdr3_aa: CASSFGRAVADTQYF
v_call: TRBV5-1
clone_size: NA
j_call: TRBJ2-3
d_call: NA

cdr3_nt: TGCGCCAGCAGCCAGGCTAGCGGAGGCTCCTACGAGCAGTACTTC
cdr3_aa: CASSQASGGSYEQYF
v_call: TRBV4-1
clone_size: NA
j_call: TRBJ2-7
d_call: TRBD2

cdr3_nt: TGTGCCAGCGCCTCATTTGCGAATGAGCAGTTCTTC
cdr3_aa: CASASFANEQFF
v_call: TRBV25-1
clone_size: NA
j_call: TRBJ2-1
d_call: NA

cdr3_nt: TGTGCCAGCAGCTCCGCTCTAGACAGGAATAACTATGGCTACACCTTC
cdr3_aa: CASSSALDRNNYGYTF
v_call: TRBV9
clone_size: NA
j_call: TRBJ1-2
d_call: NA

cdr3_nt: TGTGCCTGGGCGGGACTAGCGATGGATACGCAGTATTTT
cdr3_aa: CAWAGLAMDTQYF
v_call: TRBV30
clone_size: NA
j_call: TRBJ2-3
d_call: TRBD2

cdr3_nt: TGTGCCAGCAGAGGAGGGGGAGTTGGCTACGAGCAGTACTTC
cdr3_aa: CASRGGGVGYEQYF
v_call: TRBV6-1
clone_size: once
j_call: TRBJ2-7
d_call: NA

cdr3_nt: TGCAGCGTTGTGAGGGGGCCGGGGGAGCAGTACTTC
cdr3_aa: CSVVRGPGEQYF
v_call: TRBV29-1
clone_size: NA
j_call: TRBJ2-7
d_call: TRBD1

cdr3_nt: TGCGCCAGCAGCTTCGACGAAGAGCAGTTCTTC
cdr3_aa: CASSFDEEQFF
v_call: TRBV4-1
clone_size: NA
j_call: TRBJ2-1
d_call: NA

cdr3_nt: TGTGCCTGGAGTGGGAGACAGGGGTTAGTGGGCACTGAAGCTTTCTTT
cdr3_aa: CAWSGRQGLVGTEAFF
v_call: TRBV30
clone_size: NA
j_call: TRBJ1-1
d_call: TRBD1

cdr3_nt: TGTGCCAGCAACAATGAGCAGTTCTTC
cdr3_aa: CASNNEQFF
v_call: TRBV2
clone_size: NA
j_call: TRBJ2-1
d_call: NA

cdr3_nt: TGTGCCAGCAGCTTGACCAGTAATAATGAGCAGTTCTTC
cdr3_aa: CASSLTSNNEQFF
v_call: TRBV5-6
clone_size: once
j_call: TRBJ2-1
d_call: NA

cdr3_nt: TGTGCCATCAGATCGGAAATAGGGGGAGGCACTGAAGCTTTCTTT
cdr3_aa: CAIRSEIGGGTEAFF
v_call: TRBV10-3
clone_size: few
j_call: TRBJ1-1
d_call: NA

cdr3_nt: TGTGCCAGCAGTTTCCCCCCCCCGAAGCGGAACTACGAGCAGTACTTC
cdr3_aa: CASSFPPPKRNYEQYF
v_call: TRBV28
clone_size: few
j_call: TRBJ2-7
d_call: NA